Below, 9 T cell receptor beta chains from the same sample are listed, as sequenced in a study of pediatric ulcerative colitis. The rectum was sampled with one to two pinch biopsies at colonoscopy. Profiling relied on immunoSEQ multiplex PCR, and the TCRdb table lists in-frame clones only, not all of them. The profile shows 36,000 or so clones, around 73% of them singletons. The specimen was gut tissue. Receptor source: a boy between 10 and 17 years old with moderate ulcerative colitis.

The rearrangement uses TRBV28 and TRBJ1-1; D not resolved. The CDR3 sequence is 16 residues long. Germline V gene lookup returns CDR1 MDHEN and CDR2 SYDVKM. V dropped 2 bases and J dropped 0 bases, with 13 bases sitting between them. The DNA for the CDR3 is TGTGCCAGCAGTTTAGGGTCAGCCACTTTGAACACTGAAGCTTTCTTT. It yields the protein CASSLGSATLNTEAFF. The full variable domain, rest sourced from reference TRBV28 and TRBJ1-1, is DVKVTQSSRYLVKRTGEKVFLECVQDMDHENMFWYRQDPGLGLRLIYFSYDVKMKEKGDIPEGYSVSREKKERFSLILESASTNQTSMYLCASSLGSATLNTEAFFGQGTRLTVV.

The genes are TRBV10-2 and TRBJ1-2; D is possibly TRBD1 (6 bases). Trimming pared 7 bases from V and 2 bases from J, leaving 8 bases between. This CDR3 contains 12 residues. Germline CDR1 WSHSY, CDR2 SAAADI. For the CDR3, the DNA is TGCGCCAGCACGACAGGCAACTATGGCTACACCTTC. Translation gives CASTTGNYGYTF.

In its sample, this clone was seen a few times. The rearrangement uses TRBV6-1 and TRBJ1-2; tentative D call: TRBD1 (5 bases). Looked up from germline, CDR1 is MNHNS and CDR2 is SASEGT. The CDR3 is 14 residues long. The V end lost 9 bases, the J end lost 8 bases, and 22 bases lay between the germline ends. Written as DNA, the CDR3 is TGTGCCAGGGGGGAGGACGACCGCCTGGGCGGCTACACCTTC. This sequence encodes CARGEDDRLGGYTF.

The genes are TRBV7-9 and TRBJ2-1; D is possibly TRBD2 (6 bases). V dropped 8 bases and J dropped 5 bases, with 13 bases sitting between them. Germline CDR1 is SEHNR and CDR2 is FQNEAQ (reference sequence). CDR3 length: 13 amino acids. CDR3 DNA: TGTGCCAGCGGGACTGCCATTAACAATGAGCAGTTCTTC. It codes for CASGTAINNEQFF.

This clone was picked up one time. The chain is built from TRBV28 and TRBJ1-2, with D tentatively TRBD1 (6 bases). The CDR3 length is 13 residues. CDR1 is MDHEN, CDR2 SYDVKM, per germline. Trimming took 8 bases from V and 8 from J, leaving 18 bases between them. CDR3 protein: CASDPRGAGGYTF. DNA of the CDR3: TGTGCCAGCGATCCTAGGGGGGCCGGGGGCTACACCTTC.

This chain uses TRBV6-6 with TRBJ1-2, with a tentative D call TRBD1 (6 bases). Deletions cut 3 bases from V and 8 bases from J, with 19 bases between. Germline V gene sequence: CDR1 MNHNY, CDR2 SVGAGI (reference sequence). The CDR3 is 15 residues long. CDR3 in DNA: TGTGCCAGCAGTTATCACAGGCAAAGGGGGGGAGGCTACACCTTC. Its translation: CASSYHRQRGGGYTF.

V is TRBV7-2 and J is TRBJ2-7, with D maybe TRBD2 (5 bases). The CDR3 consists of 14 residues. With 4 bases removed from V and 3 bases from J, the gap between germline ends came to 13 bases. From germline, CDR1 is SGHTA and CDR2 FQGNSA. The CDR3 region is CASSSGRGSYEQYF. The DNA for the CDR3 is TGTGCCAGCAGCTCCGGACGAGGGAGCTACGAGCAGTACTTC. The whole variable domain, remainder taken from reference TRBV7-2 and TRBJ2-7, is GAGVSQSPSNKVTEKGKDVELRCDPISGHTALYWYRQSLGQGLEFLIYFQGNSAPDKSGLPSDRFSAERTGGSVSTLTIQRTQQEDSAVYLCASSSGRGSYEQYFGPGTRLTVT.

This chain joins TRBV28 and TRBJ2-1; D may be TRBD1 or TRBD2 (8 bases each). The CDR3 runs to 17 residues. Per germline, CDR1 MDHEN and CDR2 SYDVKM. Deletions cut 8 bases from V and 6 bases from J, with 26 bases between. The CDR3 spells CASRTGKSGSPFNEQFF. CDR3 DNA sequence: TGTGCCAGCCGGACAGGGAAGAGCGGGAGCCCTTTCAATGAGCAGTTCTTC.

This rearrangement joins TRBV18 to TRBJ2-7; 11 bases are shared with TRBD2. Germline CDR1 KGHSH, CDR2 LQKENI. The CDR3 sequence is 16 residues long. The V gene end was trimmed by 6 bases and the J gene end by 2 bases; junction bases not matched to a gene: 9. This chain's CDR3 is CASSNRTSGLTYEQYF. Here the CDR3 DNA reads TGTGCCAGCTCGAACCGGACTAGCGGGTTAACCTACGAGCAGTACTTC.